The rows below give T cell receptor beta chains drawn from one sample of a study of T cells in Graves' hyperthyroidism and ophthalmopathy. TCRdb reprocessed the multiplex PCR reads with MiXCR, giving one entry per CDR3 protein. The sample consists of hundreds of thousands of distinct CDR3 sequences, under 15% of them appearing once. The specimen sequenced was blood. Receptors originate from a woman between 18 and 29 years old with Graves' hyperthyroidism. Each CDR3 is given with its conserved first and last residue. A D gene is named only where the DNA matches it firmly. The size field is filled for only some rows; it gives once, few, many or a size class.

D gene: .; clone size: many; V gene: TRBV18; J gene: TRBJ2-1; CDR3 length: 16; CDR3 DNA: TGTGCCAGCTCCCACGGTGAAGGGGCGTCGTACAATGAGCAGTTCTTC; CDR3 protein: CASSHGEGASYNEQFF
D gene: .; clone size: many; V gene: TRBV3-1; J gene: TRBJ1-5; CDR3 length: 14; CDR3 DNA: TGTGCCAGCAGCCAAGGCATACGGGATCAGCCCCAGCATTTT; CDR3 protein: CASSQGIRDQPQHF
D gene: .; clone size: .; V gene: TRBV18; J gene: TRBJ1-1; CDR3 length: 16; CDR3 DNA: TGTGCCAGCTCACCACGGGGACTCAAAATGAACACTGAGGCTTCCTTT; CDR3 protein: CASSPRGLKMNTEASF
D gene: TRBD2; clone size: .; V gene: TRBV5-1; J gene: TRBJ2-5; CDR3 length: 16; CDR3 DNA: TGCGCCAGCAGCGTGTCAGCGGGAGGGCCTGAGGAGACCCAGTACTTC; CDR3 protein: CASSVSAGGPEETQYF
D gene: .; clone size: .; V gene: TRBV5-4; J gene: TRBJ1-4; CDR3 length: 12; CDR3 DNA: TGTGCCAGCCGCCGGGGGAATGAAAAACTGTTTTTT; CDR3 protein: CASRRGNEKLFF
D gene: .; clone size: few; V gene: TRBV25-1; J gene: TRBJ2-6; CDR3 length: 16; CDR3 DNA: TGTGCCAGCAGTGAATATGACGCCTCTGGGGCCAACGTCCTGACTTTC; CDR3 protein: CASSEYDASGANVLTF
D gene: TRBD2; clone size: many; V gene: TRBV5-1; J gene: TRBJ2-3; CDR3 length: 15; CDR3 DNA: TGCGCCAGCAGCTTAAATAGCGGGGCTGCAGATACGCAGTATTTT; CDR3 protein: CASSLNSGAADTQYF
D gene: .; clone size: .; V gene: TRBV14; J gene: TRBJ2-7; CDR3 length: 15; CDR3 DNA: TGTGCCAGCAGCCGAGACAGGATTCCAATCTACGAGCAGTACTTC; CDR3 protein: CASSRDRIPIYEQYF
D gene: .; clone size: few; V gene: TRBV6-1; J gene: TRBJ1-5; CDR3 length: 15; CDR3 DNA: TGTGCCAGCAGGTCGACGGACGATAGCAATCAGCCCCAGCATTTT; CDR3 protein: CASRSTDDSNQPQHF
D gene: .; clone size: many; V gene: TRBV24-1; J gene: TRBJ1-1; CDR3 length: 14; CDR3 DNA: TGTGCCACCAGTGGGTCTCACAGGGACGCTGAAGCTTTCTTT; CDR3 protein: CATSGSHRDAEAFF
D gene: .; clone size: many; V gene: TRBV7-3; J gene: TRBJ2-2; CDR3 length: 14; CDR3 DNA: TGTGCCAGCAGCGTAGACCCTAACGGCGGGGAGCTGTTTTTT; CDR3 protein: CASSVDPNGGELFF
D gene: .; clone size: many; V gene: TRBV5-1; J gene: TRBJ2-2; CDR3 length: 15; CDR3 DNA: TGCGCCAGCAGCTTGGCGCGCTCCAACACCGGGGAGCTGTTTTTT; CDR3 protein: CASSLARSNTGELFF
D gene: TRBD1; clone size: few; V gene: TRBV7-7; J gene: TRBJ2-5; CDR3 length: 13; CDR3 DNA: TGTGCTAGCAGCTTAGGACAGGAGGAGACCCAGTACTTC; CDR3 protein: CASSLGQEETQYF
D gene: .; clone size: many; V gene: TRBV6-5; J gene: TRBJ1-3; CDR3 length: 16; CDR3 DNA: TGTGCCAGCAGTTACTCGGCGGGGGGCCGGGGAAACACCATATATTTT; CDR3 protein: CASSYSAGGRGNTIYF
D gene: TRBD2; clone size: .; V gene: TRBV10-2; J gene: TRBJ2-5; CDR3 length: 20; CDR3 DNA: TGCGCCAGCAGTGATACTAGGAGGGTAGCTGCGGGAGGCCTACAAGAGACCCAGTACTTC; CDR3 protein: CASSDTRRVAAGGLQETQYF
D gene: .; clone size: many; V gene: TRBV6-1; J gene: TRBJ2-3; CDR3 length: 11; CDR3 DNA: TGTGCCAGCAGCAGCGTAGATACGCAGTATTTT; CDR3 protein: CASSSVDTQYF
D gene: TRBD2; clone size: .; V gene: TRBV4-3; J gene: TRBJ2-1; CDR3 length: 19; CDR3 DNA: TGCGCCAGCAGCCAAGAATCGACTAGCGGGGTACTCTCCTACAATGAGCCGTTCTTC; CDR3 protein: CASSQESTSGVLSYNEPFF
D gene: .; clone size: many; V gene: TRBV6-1; J gene: TRBJ2-2; CDR3 length: 13; CDR3 DNA: TGTGCCAGCAGAAGGGGTATCACCGGGGAGCTGTTTTTT; CDR3 protein: CASRRGITGELFF
D gene: TRBD2; clone size: many; V gene: TRBV6-1; J gene: TRBJ2-5; CDR3 length: 21; CDR3 DNA: TGTGCCAGCAGTGAACCCAAGTTTTCTAGCGGGAGGCCTACCTCGGGGGAGACCCAGTACTTC; CDR3 protein: CASSEPKFSSGRPTSGETQYF
D gene: TRBD2; clone size: .; V gene: TRBV4-3; J gene: TRBJ2-1; CDR3 length: 13; CDR3 DNA: TGCGCCAGCAGCCGGGGACTAGCGGTTGAGCAGTTCTTC; CDR3 protein: CASSRGLAVEQFF
D gene: TRBD1; clone size: .; V gene: TRBV14; J gene: TRBJ2-2; CDR3 length: 17; CDR3 DNA: TGTGCCAGCAGCCAAGCGACGGACAGGGGTTACACCGGGGAGCTGTTTTTT; CDR3 protein: CASSQATDRGYTGELFF
D gene: TRBD2; clone size: many; V gene: TRBV6-2/TRBV6-3; J gene: TRBJ2-1; CDR3 length: 19; CDR3 DNA: TGTGCCAGCAGTACGGGACTAGCGGGAACCGACTGGCCCTACAATGAGCAGTTCTTC; CDR3 protein: CASSTGLAGTDWPYNEQFF
D gene: TRBD1; clone size: .; V gene: TRBV2; J gene: TRBJ2-3; CDR3 length: 16; CDR3 DNA: TGTGCCAGCAGACTTGCCGGGACAGGGGGCGCGGATACGCAGTATTTT; CDR3 protein: CASRLAGTGGADTQYF
D gene: .; clone size: many; V gene: TRBV6-1; J gene: TRBJ1-1; CDR3 length: 13; CDR3 DNA: TGTGCCAGCATCCGGGAGAGCGGAACTGAAGCTTTCTTT; CDR3 protein: CASIRESGTEAFF
D gene: TRBD2; clone size: many; V gene: TRBV15; J gene: TRBJ2-1; CDR3 length: 15; CDR3 DNA: TGTGCCACCAGCGGTCCGGGACTAAACGCCAATGAGCAGTTCTTC; CDR3 protein: CATSGPGLNANEQFF
D gene: TRBD1; clone size: few; V gene: TRBV10-2; J gene: TRBJ2-4; CDR3 length: 15; CDR3 DNA: TGCGCCAGCAGTGGGCAGGGGGTTGCCAAAAACATTCAGTACTTC; CDR3 protein: CASSGQGVAKNIQYF
D gene: .; clone size: .; V gene: TRBV5-1; J gene: TRBJ2-1; CDR3 length: 18; CDR3 DNA: TGCGCCAGCAGCTTGGCTCCCACCGGGGAGGACGATAGGAATGAGCAGTTCTTC; CDR3 protein: CASSLAPTGEDDRNEQFF
D gene: .; clone size: .; V gene: TRBV7-9; J gene: TRBJ2-3; CDR3 length: 14; CDR3 DNA: TGTGCCAGCAGCTACAGCAGATCCACAGATACGCAGTATTTT; CDR3 protein: CASSYSRSTDTQYF
D gene: .; clone size: many; V gene: TRBV10-3; J gene: TRBJ2-7; CDR3 length: 14; CDR3 DNA: TGTGCCATCAGGCTTTTCGACGGCTCCTACGAGCAGTACTTC; CDR3 protein: CAIRLFDGSYEQYF
D gene: .; clone size: few; V gene: TRBV20-1; J gene: TRBJ2-3; CDR3 length: 12; CDR3 DNA: TGCAGTGCCAAGGACGGCTCCCCCCCGCAGTATTTT; CDR3 protein: CSAKDGSPPQYF
D gene: .; clone size: .; V gene: TRBV7-3; J gene: TRBJ2-1; CDR3 length: 18; CDR3 DNA: TGTGCCAGCAGCCCTAGGAGGGTGGGACAAAGGAGCTCCTACGAGCAGTTCTTC; CDR3 protein: CASSPRRVGQRSSYEQFF
D gene: .; clone size: many; V gene: TRBV11-3; J gene: TRBJ1-2; CDR3 length: 11; CDR3 DNA: TGTGCCGATAGTCGCCCCGGCGGCTACACCTTC; CDR3 protein: CADSRPGGYTF
D gene: .; clone size: few; V gene: TRBV27; J gene: TRBJ1-6; CDR3 length: 16; CDR3 DNA: TGTGCCAGCAGAGTCCCCCACCGGGGTTATAATTCACCCCTCCACTTT; CDR3 protein: CASRVPHRGYNSPLHF
D gene: .; clone size: few; V gene: TRBV28; J gene: TRBJ2-6; CDR3 length: 16; CDR3 DNA: TGTGCCAGCAGTTTTCCCGGGCCTTCTGGGGCCAACGTCCTGACTTTC; CDR3 protein: CASSFPGPSGANVLTF
D gene: .; clone size: .; V gene: TRBV27; J gene: TRBJ2-4; CDR3 length: 15; CDR3 DNA: TGTGCCAGCAGTACTACGGTGGCGTGGCAAAACATTCAGTACTTC; CDR3 protein: CASSTTVAWQNIQYF
D gene: .; clone size: .; V gene: TRBV4-3; J gene: TRBJ2-1; CDR3 length: 17; CDR3 DNA: TGCGCCAGCAGCCAAGATTTCGGCGGTAGCTCCTACAATGAGCAGTTCTTC; CDR3 protein: CASSQDFGGSSYNEQFF
D gene: .; clone size: many; V gene: TRBV28; J gene: TRBJ2-4; CDR3 length: 15; CDR3 DNA: TGTGCCAGCAGTTCATCCGGGACCCACCCCAACATTCAGTACTTC; CDR3 protein: CASSSSGTHPNIQYF
D gene: .; clone size: many; V gene: TRBV5-1; J gene: TRBJ2-1; CDR3 length: 15; CDR3 DNA: TGCGCCAGCAGCTTGGAATCCCAGGTTTACAATGAGCAGTTCTTC; CDR3 protein: CASSLESQVYNEQFF
D gene: TRBD1; clone size: many; V gene: TRBV2; J gene: TRBJ2-7; CDR3 length: 14; CDR3 DNA: TGTGCCGGCTCCCGGGACAGGGGATCCTACGAGCAGTACTTC; CDR3 protein: CAGSRDRGSYEQYF
D gene: .; clone size: few; V gene: TRBV27; J gene: TRBJ1-6; CDR3 length: 16; CDR3 DNA: TGTGCCAGCAGTTTCGGGGGCGCGGGAAATAATTCACCCCTCCACTTT; CDR3 protein: CASSFGGAGNNSPLHF
D gene: TRBD1; clone size: many; V gene: TRBV27; J gene: TRBJ1-5; CDR3 length: 16; CDR3 DNA: TGTGCCAGCAGCCGAGGCGGGACAGCGACCAATCAGCCCCAGCATTTT; CDR3 protein: CASSRGGTATNQPQHF
D gene: TRBD1; clone size: .; V gene: TRBV19; J gene: TRBJ1-6; CDR3 length: 17; CDR3 DNA: TGTGCCAGTAGTGCGCTACCCCCGGGACAGGGGAATTCACCCCTCCACTTT; CDR3 protein: CASSALPPGQGNSPLHF
D gene: TRBD2; clone size: many; V gene: TRBV11-2; J gene: TRBJ2-3; CDR3 length: 18; CDR3 DNA: TGTGCCAGCAGCCTGACATTATCGAGCGGGAGGGCCGCAGATACGCAGTATTTT; CDR3 protein: CASSLTLSSGRAADTQYF